These 14 T cell receptor beta chains were all obtained from the same sample, sequenced in a study of response to subunit inactivated influenza vaccine. TCRdb re-analysed the RT-PCR reads in MiXCR, keeping a single row per CDR3 protein. The data hold hundreds of thousands of distinct CDR3 sequences, with 14% observed a single time. The sequencing used PBMCs from blood, collected 14 to 15 days before vaccination. Source of these receptors: a man in his fifties who received an inactivated influenza vaccine.

This clonotype was observed a few times. This chain connects TRBV12-3 or TRBV12-4 to TRBJ2-3; 7 nucleotides agree with TRBD2. Unmatched junction bases numbered 6, after V lost 3 bases and J lost 3 bases. The CDR3 is 15 amino acids. The CDR3 nucleotides are TGTGCCAGCAGTTTTCCCAGCGGGGTGACAGATACGCAGTATTTT. This codes for CASSFPSGVTDTQYF.

This chain joins TRBV6-5 and TRBJ2-6; D may correspond to TRBD1 or TRBD2 (6 bases each). Trimming removed 2 bases from V and 3 bases from J, with 11 bases in between. This CDR3 spans 16 amino acids. Per germline, CDR1 MNHEY and CDR2 SVGAGI. CDR3 sequence reads: CASSYHGGDGANVLTF. The CDR3 coding sequence is TGTGCCAGCAGTTACCACGGGGGCGATGGGGCCAACGTCCTGACTTTC.

This clonotype was counted at least ten times. The V call is TRBV4-3, the J call TRBJ2-7; possible D gene TRBD2, 5 bases. Germline CDR1 and CDR2: LGHNA and YSLEER. V lost 0 bases, J lost 5 bases, and 8 bases lay in between. This CDR3 region has 13 residues. The CDR3: CASSQDIGNEQYF. In nucleotides, the CDR3 is TGCGCCAGCAGCCAAGATATCGGGAACGAGCAGTACTTC.

This clonotype was observed a few times. The chain recombines TRBV9 with TRBJ1-1; TRBD1 matches at 7 bases. Germline values: CDR1 SGDLS, CDR2 YYNGEE. V lost 5 bases, J lost 0 bases, and 7 bases stayed unmatched. This CDR3 region has 15 residues. CDR3 in DNA: TGTGCCAGCAGAGCAACCACAGGGGTGAACACTGAAGCTTTCTTT. It translates to CASRATTGVNTEAFF. Looking up the rest from reference TRBV9 and TRBJ1-1 gives the full variable domain: DSGVTQTPKHLITATGQRVTLRCSPRSGDLSVYWYQQSLDQGLQFLIQYYNGEERAKGNILERFSAQQFPDLHSELNLSSLELGDSALYFCASRATTGVNTEAFFGQGTRLTVV.

In its sample, this clonotype was seen a few times. The chain uses TRBV12-3 or TRBV12-4 and TRBJ2-5, with 9 nucleotides matching TRBD2. The CDR3 is 17 amino acids. The V segment lost 4 bases and the J segment 1 base; nucleotides outside the gene matches: 10. This CDR3 reads CASSSAGGYLTQETQYF. DNA of the CDR3: TGTGCCAGCAGTTCTGCGGGGGGGTATCTCACCCAAGAGACCCAGTACTTC.

The chain uses TRBV4-3 and TRBJ2-7; 9 nucleotides line up with TRBD1. CDR3 length equals 13 residues. The junction had 5 bases not matched to a gene; V was cut back by 5 bases and J by 6 bases. Germline CDR1 LGHNA, CDR2 YSLEER. This chain's CDR3 is CASSNGQGIEQYF. CDR3 sequence (DNA): TGCGCCAGCAGCAACGGACAGGGGATCGAGCAGTACTTC.

The table lists this clonotype with many counts. The rearrangement joins TRBV7-7 to TRBJ2-2; 9 positions agree with TRBD2. Germline V gene sequence: CDR1 SSHAT, CDR2 FNYEAQ (reference sequence). The V and J ends lost 4 bases and 8 bases, in that order; junction bases with no gene match: 5. The CDR3 totals 14 residues. For the CDR3, the DNA is TGTGCCAGCAGCTCCCCCAGCGGGAGGGGGGAGCTGTTTTTT. It translates to CASSSPSGRGELFF.

Many counts were recorded for this clonotype. The J gene is TRBJ2-6, the V gene TRBV7-2, with D uncertain. CDR1 and CDR2 (germline): SGHTA, FQGNSA. V was pared by 2 bases and J by 3 bases, with 8 bases between. The CDR3 runs to 15 residues. CDR3 DNA sequence: TGTGCCAGCAGCTTAAACGGGCTTGGGGCCAACGTCCTGACTTTC. It specifies CASSLNGLGANVLTF.

The chain recombines TRBV7-9 with TRBJ2-7; no firm D call. Trimming removed 6 bases from V and 1 base from J, with 13 bases in between. The CDR3 is made up of 14 amino acids. In germline, CDR1 is SEHNR, CDR2 FQNEAQ (reference sequence). The CDR3 here is CASSPHPGSYEQYF. CDR3 nucleotide sequence: TGTGCCAGCAGTCCTCACCCCGGTTCCTACGAGCAGTACTTC.

This clonotype has just a few counts. This chain connects TRBV5-1 to TRBJ2-2; tentative D call: TRBD1 (6 bases). CDR3 length: 15 residues. Germline assignment: CDR1 SGHRS and CDR2 YFSETQ. Trimming left V 3 bases short and J 3 bases short, with 12 bases between. In nucleotides, the CDR3 is TGCGCCAGCAGCTCCAGGACAGTGGACACCGGGGAGCTGTTTTTT. Its protein product is CASSSRTVDTGELFF.

The sample holds a few counts of this clonotype. The chain recombines TRBV3-1 with TRBJ1-1, with 10 bases fitting TRBD1. The CDR3 is 15 amino acids. Trimming cost V 1 base and J 8 bases; bases outside gene matches: 7. The germline gives CDR1 LGHDT, CDR2 YNNKEL (reference sequence). The CDR3 here is CASSQVPGQGSEAFF. The CDR3 DNA is TGTGCCAGCAGCCAAGTACCGGGACAGGGGTCCGAAGCTTTCTTT.

This clonotype was seen a few times. CDR3 in DNA: TGTGCCAGCTCAAGGGGGGTGGGGCGCTCCTATAATTCACCCCTCCACTTT. It encodes CASSRGVGRSYNSPLHF. The chain uses TRBV6-1 and TRBJ1-6, with a tentative D call TRBD1 (6 bases). Trimming took off 8 bases at V and 0 bases at J, with 17 bases between the two ends. CDR3 size: 17 residues. Germline loops: CDR1 MNHNS, CDR2 SASEGT.

The chain is built from TRBV19 and TRBJ1-1; D not certain. CDR1 and CDR2 from the germline V gene are LNHDA and SQIVND (reference sequence). This CDR3 is built from 14 residues. Trimming pared 6 bases from V and 1 base from J, leaving 12 bases between. CDR3 sequence (DNA): TGTGCCAGTAGGTTCGGTGGACGGAACACTGAAGCTTTCTTT. Translating gives CASRFGGRNTEAFF.

The chain employs TRBV18 and TRBJ1-6; perhaps TRBD1 as D (5 bases). This CDR3 is 14 amino acids long. Between the trimmed V and J ends, which lost 3 bases and 4 bases, there was a span of 7 bases. Germline V CDR1 and CDR2: KGHSH, LQKENI. CDR3 sequence: CASSPGPYNSPLHF. The CDR3 coding sequence is TGTGCCAGCTCACCGGGACCGTATAATTCACCCCTCCACTTT.